A selection of T cell receptor beta chains follows, all from one sample in a study of vaccination effects on CD4 cells after COVID-19. The data were produced by immunoSEQ multiplex PCR, yet TCRdb's version contains in-frame clones alone and is incomplete. Seen here are roughly 68,000 clones, 70% to 75% observed once, and the top ten hold roughly 1.6%. These receptors lack a known antigen. The starting material was CD4+ T cells from PBMCs cultured with HCoV-229E spike peptides, obtained after COVID-19 vaccination. These receptors originate from a human donor who received a COVID-19 vaccine. The CDR3 runs from the conserved cysteine through the conserved F or W. D genes are given only for firm matches. Size tells how often a clone was seen (once, few, many) or the class of an expanded clone, and some rows leave it out.

v_gene	abundance	d_gene	j_gene	CDR3nt	CDR3aa
TRBV20-1	NA	NA	TRBJ2-3	TGCAGTGCTAGTGGTGGGGGAACAGATACGCAGTATTTT	CSASGGGTDTQYF
TRBV5-6	NA	NA	TRBJ2-1	TGTGCCAGCAGCTGGGGCGGATTTCCCTACAATGAGCAGTTCTTC	CASSWGGFPYNEQFF
TRBV2	few	NA	TRBJ1-1	TGTGCCAGCAGTGGAGACAGGATCAGAGCTTTCTTT	CASSGDRIRAFF
TRBV4-3	NA	TRBD1	TRBJ1-5	TGCGCCAGCAGCCAAGAATGGGCTGACAGGGGGCGCAGGGAGCCCCAGCATTTT	CASSQEWADRGRREPQHF
TRBV2	once	TRBD2	TRBJ2-5	TGTGCCAGCCGGACTAGCGGGGGAGAGACCCAGTACTTC	CASRTSGGETQYF
TRBV6-5	once	TRBD1	TRBJ2-5	TGTGCCAGCAGCAGAACAGGGGAGGAGACCCAGTACTTC	CASSRTGEETQYF
TRBV7-2	NA	NA	TRBJ1-1	TGTGCCAGCAGCTTATTCGAGGGAGGCACTGAAGCTTTCTTT	CASSLFEGGTEAFF
TRBV5-5	NA	TRBD1	TRBJ2-5	TGTGCCAGCACTAGAACAGGGGGCGGAGAGACCCAGTACTTC	CASTRTGGGETQYF
TRBV18	NA	NA	TRBJ2-5	TGTGCCAGCTCACCGGTTTACGGGAGCGAAGAGACCCAGTACTTC	CASSPVYGSEETQYF
TRBV6-5	NA	NA	TRBJ1-2	TGTGCCAGCAACCTACGAGGTGGCTACACCTTC	CASNLRGGYTF
TRBV10-3	NA	NA	TRBJ2-3	TGTGCCATCAGTGAAGGTCGGGAAGATACGCAGTATTTT	CAISEGREDTQYF
TRBV14	once	NA	TRBJ1-2	TGTGCCAGCAGCCAAGATTTGACTACCGGGGGCGCGAGGGGCTACACCTTC	CASSQDLTTGGARGYTF
TRBV5-5	NA	TRBD2	TRBJ2-1	TGTGCCAGCAGCTTGGGACTAGCGGTTTCCTACAATGAGCAGTTCTTC	CASSLGLAVSYNEQFF
TRBV7-2	NA	TRBD1	TRBJ1-1	TGTGCCAGCAGCCTGGGAACCTGGACAGGGCGCATGAACACTGAAGCTTTCTTT	CASSLGTWTGRMNTEAFF
TRBV6-1	NA	NA	TRBJ1-5	TGTGCCAGCAGTGAGCCCGGGCGCGCCCAACAGCCCCAGCATTTT	CASSEPGRAQQPQHF
TRBV19	once	NA	TRBJ1-2	TGTGCCAGTAGTCCCGACAGGTTCGGGGACTATGGCTACACCTTC	CASSPDRFGDYGYTF
TRBV5-1	NA	NA	TRBJ2-1	TGCGCCAGCATTGTCAGGCCTAGCTCCTACAATGAGCAGTTCTTC	CASIVRPSSYNEQFF
TRBV18	NA	TRBD1	TRBJ1-1	TGTGCCAGCTCACCACTCCAAGGGACAGAGAACACTGAAGCTTTCTTT	CASSPLQGTENTEAFF
TRBV10-3	NA	TRBD1	TRBJ2-5	TGTGCCATCAGGACAGGGGGCGGATTGGAGACCCAGTACTTC	CAIRTGGGLETQYF
TRBV24-1	NA	NA	TRBJ2-5	TGTGCCACCAGTGATTCTTACAGAGAGACCCAGTACTTC	CATSDSYRETQYF
TRBV10-2	NA	TRBD1	TRBJ1-1	TGCGCCAGCAGTGAGAGGGACAGCTGGTATAGCACTGAAGCTTTCTTT	CASSERDSWYSTEAFF
TRBV19	few	NA	TRBJ2-5	TGTGCCAGTAGTATGTTAGAAGAGACCCAGTACTTC	CASSMLEETQYF
TRBV6-5	few	NA	TRBJ1-5	TGTGCCAGCAGTTGGTCGGGACGGGAAGGACAGCCCCAGCATTTT	CASSWSGREGQPQHF
TRBV5-1	NA	TRBD1	TRBJ1-2	TGCGCCAGCAGCAGGTCCGGGACAGAAAACTATGGCTACACCTTC	CASSRSGTENYGYTF
TRBV29-1	NA	TRBD1	TRBJ2-3	TGCAGCGTTGGCCCCCGGGACAGGGTCTTCCCAGATACGCAGTATTTT	CSVGPRDRVFPDTQYF
TRBV6-1	NA	NA	TRBJ1-4	TGTGCCAGCAGTGAAGGGATAGTTAATGAAAAACTGTTTTTT	CASSEGIVNEKLFF
TRBV3-1/TRBV3-2	NA	TRBD1	TRBJ2-1	TGTGCCAGCAGCCAATCTTCCGGGACAGGGGGCTACAATGAGCAGTTCTTC	CASSQSSGTGGYNEQFF
TRBV5-5	NA	NA	TRBJ1-3	TGTGCCAGCAGCAAGGAGGGACTCTCTGGAAACACCATATATTTT	CASSKEGLSGNTIYF
TRBV19	few	NA	TRBJ2-1	TGTGCCAGTAGTATGACCCAGCCGTACAATGAGCAGTTCTTC	CASSMTQPYNEQFF
TRBV7-3	NA	NA	TRBJ1-1	TGTGCCAGCAGCCCAAGGGACCTTCCCTTCAACACTGAAGCTTTCTTT	CASSPRDLPFNTEAFF
TRBV6-2/TRBV6-3	NA	NA	TRBJ1-6	TGTGCCAGCAGTTGGCCGCCGGGGCCCTCACCCCTCCACTTT	CASSWPPGPSPLHF
TRBV5-7	NA	NA	TRBJ1-1	TGTGCCAGCAGCTTGTGGGACCTGAACACTGAAGCTTTCTTT	CASSLWDLNTEAFF
TRBV23-1	few	TRBD1	TRBJ1-5	TGCGCCAGCAGTACTCACCACCGGACAGGAAAGGGTTATAGCAATCAGCCCCAGCATTTT	CASSTHHRTGKGYSNQPQHF
TRBV5-6	NA	NA	TRBJ2-5	TGTGCCAGCAGCTACCGGACGGTATGGGGAGAGACCCAGTACTTC	CASSYRTVWGETQYF
TRBV6-5	NA	NA	TRBJ1-1	TGTGCCAGCAGTTACTCGAAGTCGTGGGACACTGAAGCTTTCTTT	CASSYSKSWDTEAFF
TRBV2	NA	TRBD1	TRBJ1-5	TGTGCCAGCAGTGGGCCCGGGACAGGGGTTGATCAGCCCCAGCATTTT	CASSGPGTGVDQPQHF
TRBV19	NA	TRBD1	TRBJ2-2	TGTGCCAGTAGGGTTTCAGGGGGAAACGGGGAGCTGTTTTTT	CASRVSGGNGELFF
TRBV29-1	NA	NA	TRBJ2-5	TGCAGCGTTGGGTCCAGGGCAGAGACCCAGTACTTC	CSVGSRAETQYF
TRBV5-6	NA	NA	TRBJ2-3	TGTGCCAGCAGCTTTGGGGCAGGGGCAACAGATACGCAGTATTTT	CASSFGAGATDTQYF
TRBV5-1	few	NA	TRBJ1-1	TGCGCCAGCAGCTTGGGTTCGCTGGCTGAAGCTTTCTTT	CASSLGSLAEAFF
TRBV25-1	NA	TRBD1	TRBJ1-4	TGTGCCAGCAGTGCAACAGGGGGACTTAATGAAAAACTGTTTTTT	CASSATGGLNEKLFF
TRBV6-1	NA	NA	TRBJ1-5	TGTGCCAGCAGTGAGGAGGGCAATCAGCCCCAGCATTTT	CASSEEGNQPQHF
TRBV30	NA	NA	TRBJ2-5	TGTGCCTGGAGTGTAGGCTACCAAGAGACCCAGTACTTC	CAWSVGYQETQYF
TRBV5-1	NA	NA	TRBJ2-3	TGCGCCAGCAGCCCGGGATCCAACACAGATACGCAGTATTTT	CASSPGSNTDTQYF
TRBV5-4	NA	TRBD1	TRBJ1-1	TGTGCCAGCAGCTTACAGGGGCTTGAGAACACTGAAGCTTTCTTT	CASSLQGLENTEAFF